This T cell receptor beta chain was profiled in a study of technical replicates of blood from a handful of donors. Clones were sequenced by immunoSEQ multiplex PCR, and TCRdb holds only the in-frame ones, with some missing. Seen here are 70,000 to 95,000 clones, about 97% observed once, and the top ten hold less than 0.2%. The clonotype was recovered from a human donor in good health. Material: T cells isolated from PBMCs.

The CDR3 region is CASSGGQGKDYGYTF. CDR3 DNA sequence: TGTGCCAGCAGCGGAGGACAGGGCAAGGACTATGGCTACACCTTC. The chain carries TRBV9 and TRBJ1-2; 8 positions match TRBD1. Germline CDR1 is SGDLS and CDR2 is YYNGEE. Germline trimming cut 3 bases from V and 3 bases from J; bases unmatched to any gene: 7. The CDR3 sequence is 15 residues long.